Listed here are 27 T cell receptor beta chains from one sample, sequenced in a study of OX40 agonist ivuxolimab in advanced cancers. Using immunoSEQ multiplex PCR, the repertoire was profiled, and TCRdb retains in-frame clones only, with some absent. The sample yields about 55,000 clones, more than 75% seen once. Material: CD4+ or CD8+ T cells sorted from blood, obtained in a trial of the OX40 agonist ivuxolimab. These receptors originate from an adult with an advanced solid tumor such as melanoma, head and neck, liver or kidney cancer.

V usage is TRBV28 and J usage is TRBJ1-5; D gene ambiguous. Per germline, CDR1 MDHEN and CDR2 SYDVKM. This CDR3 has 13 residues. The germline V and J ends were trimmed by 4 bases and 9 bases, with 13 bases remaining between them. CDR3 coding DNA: TGTGCCAGCAGTTGGAGGGCCTCCGGGCCCCAGCATTTT. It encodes CASSWRASGPQHF. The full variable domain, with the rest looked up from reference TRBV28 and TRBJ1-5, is DVKVTQSSRYLVKRTGEKVFLECVQDMDHENMFWYRQDPGLGLRLIYFSYDVKMKEKGDIPEGYSVSREKKERFSLILESASTNQTSMYLCASSWRASGPQHFGDGTRLSIL.

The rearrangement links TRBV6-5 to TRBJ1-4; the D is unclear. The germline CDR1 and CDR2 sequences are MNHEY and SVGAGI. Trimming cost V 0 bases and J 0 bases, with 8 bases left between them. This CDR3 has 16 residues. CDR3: CASSYSRPSTNEKLFF. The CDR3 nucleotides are TGTGCCAGCAGTTACTCTCGCCCTTCAACTAATGAAAAACTGTTTTTT.

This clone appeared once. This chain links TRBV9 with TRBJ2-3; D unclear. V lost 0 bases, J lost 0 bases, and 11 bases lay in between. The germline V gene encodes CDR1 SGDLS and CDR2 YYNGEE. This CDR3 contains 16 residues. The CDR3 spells CASSVDVGLSTDTQYF. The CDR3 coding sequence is TGTGCCAGCAGCGTAGATGTGGGCCTTAGCACAGATACGCAGTATTTT.

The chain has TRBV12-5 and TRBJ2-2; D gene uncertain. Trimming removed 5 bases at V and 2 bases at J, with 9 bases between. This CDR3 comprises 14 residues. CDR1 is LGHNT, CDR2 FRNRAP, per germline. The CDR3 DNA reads TGTGCTAGTGGTAAGGAACTCAACACCGGGGAGCTGTTTTTT. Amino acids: CASGKELNTGELFF. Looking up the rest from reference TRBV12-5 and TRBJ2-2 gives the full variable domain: DARVTQTPRHKVTEMGQEVTMRCQPILGHNTVFWYRQTMMQGLELLAYFRNRAPLDDSGMPKDRFSAEMPDATLATLKIQPSEPRDSAVYFCASGKELNTGELFFGEGSRLTVL.

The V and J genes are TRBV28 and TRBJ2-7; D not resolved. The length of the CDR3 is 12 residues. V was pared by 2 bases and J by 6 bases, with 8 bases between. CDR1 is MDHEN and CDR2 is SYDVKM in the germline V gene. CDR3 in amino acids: CASSLRLTEQYF. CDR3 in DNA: TGTGCCAGCAGTTTAAGGCTAACCGAGCAGTACTTC. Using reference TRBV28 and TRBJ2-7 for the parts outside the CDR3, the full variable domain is DVKVTQSSRYLVKRTGEKVFLECVQDMDHENMFWYRQDPGLGLRLIYFSYDVKMKEKGDIPEGYSVSREKKERFSLILESASTNQTSMYLCASSLRLTEQYFGPGTRLTVT.

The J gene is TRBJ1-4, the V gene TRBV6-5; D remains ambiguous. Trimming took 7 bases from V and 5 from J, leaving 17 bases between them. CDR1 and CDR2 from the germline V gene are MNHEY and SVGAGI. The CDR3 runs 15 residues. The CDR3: CASTRSRARNEKLFF. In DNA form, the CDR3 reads TGTGCCAGCACCCGTTCCCGGGCCAGAAATGAAAAACTGTTTTTT.

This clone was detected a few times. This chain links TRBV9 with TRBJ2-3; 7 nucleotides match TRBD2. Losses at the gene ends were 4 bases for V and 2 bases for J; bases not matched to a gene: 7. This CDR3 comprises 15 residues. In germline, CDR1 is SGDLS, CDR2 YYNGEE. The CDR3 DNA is TGTGCCAGCAGCTTCCGGGGGGTTCCCACAGATACGCAGTATTTT. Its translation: CASSFRGVPTDTQYF.

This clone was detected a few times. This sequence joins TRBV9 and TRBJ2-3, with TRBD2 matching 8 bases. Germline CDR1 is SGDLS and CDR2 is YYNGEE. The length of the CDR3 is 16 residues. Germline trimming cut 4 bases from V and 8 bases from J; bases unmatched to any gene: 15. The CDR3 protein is CASSQGLSGSWGTQYF. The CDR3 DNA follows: TGTGCCAGCAGCCAGGGCCTCAGCGGGAGTTGGGGTACGCAGTATTTT. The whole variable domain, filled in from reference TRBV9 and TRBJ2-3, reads DSGVTQTPKHLITATGQRVTLRCSPRSGDLSVYWYQQSLDQGLQFLIQYYNGEERAKGNILERFSAQQFPDLHSELNLSSLELGDSALYFCASSQGLSGSWGTQYFGPGTRLTVL.

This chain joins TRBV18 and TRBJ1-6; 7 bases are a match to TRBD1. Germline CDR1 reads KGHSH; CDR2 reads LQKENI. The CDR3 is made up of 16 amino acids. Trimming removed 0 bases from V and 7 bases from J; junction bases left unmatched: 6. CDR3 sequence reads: CASSPPRDSPNSPLHF. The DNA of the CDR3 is TGTGCCAGCTCACCACCGCGGGACAGTCCCAATTCACCCCTCCACTTT. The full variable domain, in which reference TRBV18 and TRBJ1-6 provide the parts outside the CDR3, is NAGVMQNPRHLVRRRGQEARLRCSPMKGHSHVYWYRQLPEEGLKFMVYLQKENIIDESGMPKERFSAEFPKEGPSILRIQQVVRGDSAAYFCASSPPRDSPNSPLHFGNGTRLTVT.

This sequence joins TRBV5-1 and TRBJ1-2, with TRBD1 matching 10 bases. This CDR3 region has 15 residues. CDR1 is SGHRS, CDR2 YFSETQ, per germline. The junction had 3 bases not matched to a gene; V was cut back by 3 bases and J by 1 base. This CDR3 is CASSSTGGGNYGYTF. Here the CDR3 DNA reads TGCGCCAGCAGCTCGACAGGGGGCGGTAACTATGGCTACACCTTC.

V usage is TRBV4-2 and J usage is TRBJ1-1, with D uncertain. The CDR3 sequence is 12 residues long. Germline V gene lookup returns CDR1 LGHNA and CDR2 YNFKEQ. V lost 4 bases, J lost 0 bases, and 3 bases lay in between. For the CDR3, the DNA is TGTGCCAGCAGCCGTATGAACACTGAAGCTTTCTTT. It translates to CASSRMNTEAFF.

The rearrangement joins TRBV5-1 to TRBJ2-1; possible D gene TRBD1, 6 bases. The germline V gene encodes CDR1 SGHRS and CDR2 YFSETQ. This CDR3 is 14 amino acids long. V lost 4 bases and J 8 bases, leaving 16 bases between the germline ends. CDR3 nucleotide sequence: TGCGCCAGCAGCCCCCCTGGGGGCCTACATGAGCAGTTCTTC. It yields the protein CASSPPGGLHEQFF. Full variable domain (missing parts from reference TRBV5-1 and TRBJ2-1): KAGVTQTPRYLIKTRGQQVTLSCSPISGHRSVSWYQQTPGQGLQFLFEYFSETQRNKGNFPGRFSGRQFSNSRSEMNVSTLELGDSALYLCASSPPGGLHEQFFGPGTRLTVL.

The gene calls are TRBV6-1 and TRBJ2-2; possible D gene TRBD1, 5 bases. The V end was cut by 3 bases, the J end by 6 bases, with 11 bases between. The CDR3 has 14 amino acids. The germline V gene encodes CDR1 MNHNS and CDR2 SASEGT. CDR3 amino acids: CASSDWLGAGELFF. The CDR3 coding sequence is TGTGCCAGCAGTGACTGGCTAGGGGCCGGGGAGCTGTTTTTT.

CDR3 sequence: CASSVAWSSSGSYEQYF. The CDR3, as DNA: TGTGCCAGCAGCGTAGCTTGGAGTTCCTCGGGCTCCTACGAGCAGTACTTC. The J gene is TRBJ2-7, the V gene TRBV9; D remains unclear. The CDR3 has 17 residues. V dropped 0 bases and J dropped 0 bases, with 16 bases sitting between them. The germline gives CDR1 SGDLS, CDR2 YYNGEE.

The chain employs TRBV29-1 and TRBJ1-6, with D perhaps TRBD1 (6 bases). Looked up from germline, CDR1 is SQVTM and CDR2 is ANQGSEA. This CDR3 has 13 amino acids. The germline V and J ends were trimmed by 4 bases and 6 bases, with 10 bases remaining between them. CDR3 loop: CSVGGGPNSPLHF. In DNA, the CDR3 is TGCAGCGTTGGGGGGGGGCCTAATTCACCCCTCCACTTT.

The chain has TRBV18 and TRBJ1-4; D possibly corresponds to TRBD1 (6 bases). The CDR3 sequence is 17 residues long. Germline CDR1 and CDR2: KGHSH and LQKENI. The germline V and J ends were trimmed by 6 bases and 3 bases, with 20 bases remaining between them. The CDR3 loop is CASSLTAPGAANEKLFF. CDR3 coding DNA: TGTGCCAGCTCGCTAACCGCTCCGGGGGCAGCTAATGAAAAACTGTTTTTT.

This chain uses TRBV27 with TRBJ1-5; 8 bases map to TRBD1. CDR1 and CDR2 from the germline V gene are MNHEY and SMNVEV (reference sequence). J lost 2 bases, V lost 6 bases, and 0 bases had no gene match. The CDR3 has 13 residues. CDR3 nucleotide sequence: TGTGCCAGCAGACAGGGGGGCAATCAGCCCCAGCATTTT. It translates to CASRQGGNQPQHF.

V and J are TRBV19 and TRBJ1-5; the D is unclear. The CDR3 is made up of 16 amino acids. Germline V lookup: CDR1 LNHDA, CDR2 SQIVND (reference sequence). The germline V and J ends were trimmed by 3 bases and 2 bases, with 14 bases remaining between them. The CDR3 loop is CASSMFGVRGNQPQHF. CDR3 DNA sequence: TGTGCCAGTAGTATGTTCGGGGTTAGGGGCAATCAGCCCCAGCATTTT.

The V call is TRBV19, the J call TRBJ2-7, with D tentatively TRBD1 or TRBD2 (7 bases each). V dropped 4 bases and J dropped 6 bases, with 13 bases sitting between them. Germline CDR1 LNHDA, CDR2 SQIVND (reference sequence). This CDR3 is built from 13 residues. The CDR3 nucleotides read TGTGCCAGTAGTACCGGCAGGGGGGGCGAGCAGTACTTC. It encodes CASSTGRGGEQYF.

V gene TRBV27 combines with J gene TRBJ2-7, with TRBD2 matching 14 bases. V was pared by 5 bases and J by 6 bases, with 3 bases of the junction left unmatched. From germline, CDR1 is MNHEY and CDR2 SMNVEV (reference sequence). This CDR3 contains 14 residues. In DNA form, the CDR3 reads TGTGCCAGCAGTGTGACTAGCGGGAGGGGCGAGCAGTACTTC. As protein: CASSVTSGRGEQYF.

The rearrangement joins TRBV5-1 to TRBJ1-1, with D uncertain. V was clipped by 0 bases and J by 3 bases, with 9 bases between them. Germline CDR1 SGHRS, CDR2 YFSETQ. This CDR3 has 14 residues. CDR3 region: CASSLDNGDTEAFF. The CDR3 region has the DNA TGCGCCAGCAGCTTGGATAACGGAGACACTGAAGCTTTCTTT. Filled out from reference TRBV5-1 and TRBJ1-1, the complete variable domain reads KAGVTQTPRYLIKTRGQQVTLSCSPISGHRSVSWYQQTPGQGLQFLFEYFSETQRNKGNFPGRFSGRQFSNSRSEMNVSTLELGDSALYLCASSLDNGDTEAFFGQGTRLTVV.

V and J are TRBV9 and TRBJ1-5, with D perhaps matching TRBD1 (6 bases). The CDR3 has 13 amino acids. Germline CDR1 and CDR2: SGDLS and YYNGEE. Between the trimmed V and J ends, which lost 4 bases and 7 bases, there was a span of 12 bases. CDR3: CASSRQEGQPQHF. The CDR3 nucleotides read TGTGCCAGCAGCCGACAGGAGGGGCAGCCCCAGCATTTT.

The CDR3 region is CASSIGRTIMNTEAFF. DNA of the CDR3: TGTGCCAGTAGTATCGGTAGGACAATCATGAACACTGAAGCTTTCTTT. The V call is TRBV19, the J call TRBJ1-1, with a possible D match to TRBD1 (5 bases). The V gene's germline CDR1 is LNHDA and CDR2 SQIVND (reference sequence). V gave up 3 bases and J gave up 0 bases, with 14 bases separating them. The CDR3 sequence is 16 residues long.

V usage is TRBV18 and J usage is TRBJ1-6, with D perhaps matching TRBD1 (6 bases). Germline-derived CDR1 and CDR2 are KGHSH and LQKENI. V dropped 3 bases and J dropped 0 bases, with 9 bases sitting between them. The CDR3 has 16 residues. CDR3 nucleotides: TGTGCCAGCTCACCCCAGGGGAACTCCTATAATTCACCCCTCCACTTT. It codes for CASSPQGNSYNSPLHF.

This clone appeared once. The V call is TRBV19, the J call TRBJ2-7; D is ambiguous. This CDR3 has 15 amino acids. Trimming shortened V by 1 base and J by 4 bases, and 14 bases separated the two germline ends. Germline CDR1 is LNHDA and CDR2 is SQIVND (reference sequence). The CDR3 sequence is CASSIASGSAYEQYF. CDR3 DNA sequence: TGTGCCAGTAGTATAGCTTCCGGGTCAGCTTACGAGCAGTACTTC.

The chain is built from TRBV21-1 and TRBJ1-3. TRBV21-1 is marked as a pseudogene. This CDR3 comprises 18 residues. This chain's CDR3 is CASSKKTPGGVSGNTIYF. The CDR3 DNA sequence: TGTGCCAGCAGCAAAAAAACCCCCGGCGGCGTCTCTGGAAACACCATATATTTT.

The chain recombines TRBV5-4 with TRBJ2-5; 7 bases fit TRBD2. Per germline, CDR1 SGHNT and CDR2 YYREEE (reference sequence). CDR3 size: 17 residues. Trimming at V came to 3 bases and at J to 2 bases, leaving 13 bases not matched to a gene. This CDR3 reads CASSWRSGGGPQETQYF. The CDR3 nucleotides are TGTGCCAGCAGCTGGAGGTCGGGGGGAGGGCCACAAGAGACCCAGTACTTC.